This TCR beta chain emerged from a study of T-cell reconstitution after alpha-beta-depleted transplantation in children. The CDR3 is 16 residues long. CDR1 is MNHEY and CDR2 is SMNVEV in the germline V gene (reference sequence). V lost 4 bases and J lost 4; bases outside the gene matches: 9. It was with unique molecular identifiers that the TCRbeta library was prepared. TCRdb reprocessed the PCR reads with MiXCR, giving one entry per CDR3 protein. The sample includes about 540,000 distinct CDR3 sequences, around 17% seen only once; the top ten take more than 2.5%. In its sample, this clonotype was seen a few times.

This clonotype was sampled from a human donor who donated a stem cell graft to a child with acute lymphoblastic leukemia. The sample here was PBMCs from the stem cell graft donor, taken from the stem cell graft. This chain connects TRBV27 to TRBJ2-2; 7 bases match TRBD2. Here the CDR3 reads CASSSWGGELTGELFF. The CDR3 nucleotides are TGTGCCAGCAGTTCATGGGGGGGAGAGCTCACCGGGGAGCTGTTTTTT.